The source of this T cell receptor (beta chain) is a study of T cell responses to AZD1222 COVID-19 vaccine. Produced via immunoSEQ multiplex PCR; TCRdb's table is partial and in-frame only. Of roughly 83,000 clones listed, 86% are singletons. Germline CDR1 reads SGHRS; CDR2 reads YFSETQ. The CDR3 runs to 17 residues. V lost 4 bases and J lost 0; bases outside the gene matches: 11. Concerning this clone: What it binds is unknown.

Findings of the study overall: Donors were largely white British and mainly female; clonal diversity was possibly underestimated. The repertoires were collected only after the peak T cell response.

This receptor was obtained from an adult in good health. This chain joins TRBV5-1 and TRBJ1-1, with 8 positions matching TRBD1. The sequences come from peripheral blood, collected on day 0 of AZD1222 vaccination. The CDR3 here is CASSNSPGGRMNTEAFF. The CDR3, as DNA: TGCGCCAGCAGCAATAGTCCAGGGGGCAGGATGAACACTGAAGCTTTCTTT.